Included here is one T cell receptor (beta chain) sequence, with context. As yet, its antigen is unknown. The CDR3 spans 15 residues. The germline V gene has CDR1 SQVTM and CDR2 ANQGSEA. Trimming cost V 7 bases and J 5 bases; bases outside gene matches: 14. These data originate in a study of siplizumab effects on memory and regulatory T cells. Across three donor pairs, the naive, memory, effector memory and TEMRA subsets were sequenced without stimulation. General study results and limits: Most proliferating CD4+ or CD8+ clones, roughly 80-97%, had no naive or memory assignment. Few alloreactive clones mapped to unstimulated subsets.

Per sample, the assay covered some 10^5 TCR templates. Sequencing used immunoSEQ multiplex PCR; TCRdb keeps in-frame clones, though not all of them. This sample has approximately 56,000 clones, with around 97% found just once. This sequence originates from a human donor in good health. This sequence joins TRBV29-1 and TRBJ2-3; TRBD1 matches 8 bases. What was sequenced was naive CD8+ T cells sorted from blood. Written as DNA, the CDR3 is TGCAGCGCCCACGATTTGACAGGGGAGGAAGATACGCAGTATTTT. It codes for CSAHDLTGEEDTQYF.